This TCR beta chain was sequenced in a study of OX40 agonist ivuxolimab in advanced cancers. Background on the study: The study enrolled dose-escalation patients with hepatocellular carcinoma, melanoma, renal cell or head and neck cancer. Study-wide results and limits: Averaged across samples, CD8+ T cells carried more expanded clones than CD4+ did.

Some clones are missing from TCRdb's copy, which holds only in-frame ones; the method was immunoSEQ multiplex PCR. The sample contains roughly 100,000 clones, roughly 95% of which appear only once. CDR3 length equals 13 residues. Germline assignment: CDR1 LNHNV and CDR2 YYDKDF (reference sequence). Losses at the gene ends were 5 bases for V and 6 bases for J; bases not matched to a gene: 2. Turning to this clone: The antigen remains unidentified.

The sequence derives from an adult with an advanced solid tumor such as melanoma, head and neck, liver or kidney cancer. V usage is TRBV15 and J usage is TRBJ2-2; 8 bases are shared with TRBD1. Specimen: CD4+ or CD8+ T cells sorted from blood, collected in a trial of the OX40 agonist ivuxolimab. CDR3 residues: CATSPTGAGELFF. CDR3 DNA sequence: TGTGCCACCAGCCCGACAGGGGCCGGGGAGCTGTTTTTT.